The 23 T cell receptor beta chains below come from one sample, sequenced in a study of cytomegalovirus exposure and HLA in healthy donors. The study ran its PCR with 60 Vbeta and 13 Jbeta primers. The assay was immunoSEQ multiplex PCR, and TCRdb's table has in-frame clones only and misses some. The sample gives roughly 72,000 clones, around 74% of which show up once; about an eighth is in the top ten. The material sequenced was PBMCs. The receptors derive from a human donor in good health.

The chain recombines TRBV10-3 with TRBJ2-1, with D maybe TRBD1 (5 bases). V lost 3 bases, J lost 9 bases, and 9 bases lay in between. The CDR3 consists of 12 residues. Per the germline V gene, CDR1 is ENHRY and CDR2 is SYGVKD. CDR3 loop: CAISEVGLEQFF. In DNA form, the CDR3 reads TGTGCCATCAGTGAAGTGGGGCTTGAGCAGTTCTTC.

This clone was seen only a few times. Germline and junction disagree at one end, which may indicate a read error. The chain recombines TRBV2 with TRBJ2-1, with 8 bases that match TRBD1. The CDR3 contains 14 residues. Germline CDR1 SNHLY, CDR2 FYNNEI. The chain's CDR3 is CASSESTGATLPVF. The CDR3 DNA reads as TGTGCCAGCAGTGAGTCGACAGGGGCCACTCTCCCGGTCTTC.

The rearrangement links TRBV11-2 to TRBJ1-1; 7 nucleotides line up with TRBD1. The CDR3 has 14 residues. V was pared by 3 bases and J by 5 bases, with 6 bases of the junction left unmatched. Germline CDR1 reads SGHAT; CDR2 reads FQNNGV. The CDR3, as DNA: TGTGCCAGCAGCTTGGAGGGGGCGAGGACTGAAGCTTTCTTT. It specifies CASSLEGARTEAFF.

The chain recombines TRBV29-1 with TRBJ2-3; 9 bases map to TRBD2. V shed 6 bases, J shed 6 bases, and the junction held 7 bases outside the gene matches. CDR3 length equals 13 residues. Germline V gene data show CDR1 as SQVTM and CDR2 as ANQGSEA. DNA for the CDR3: TGCAGCGTCGGGGGCGGGAGGGGTGATACGCAGTATTTT. The encoded protein is CSVGGGRGDTQYF.

The V and J genes are TRBV5-6 and TRBJ1-4; D unresolved. Trimming pared 0 bases from V and 1 base from J, leaving 16 bases between. The CDR3 covers 18 residues. CDR1 and CDR2 from the germline V gene are SGHDT and YYEEEE. The chain's CDR3 is CASSLVYDGPVTNEKLFF. CDR3 nucleotides: TGTGCCAGCAGCTTGGTCTACGATGGGCCTGTAACTAATGAAAAACTGTTTTTT.

The J gene is TRBJ2-1, the V gene TRBV7-9; 8 nucleotides align to TRBD1. The germline CDR1 and CDR2 sequences are SEHNR and FQNEAQ (reference sequence). The ends lost 5 bases at V and 8 bases at J; junction bases unmatched: 11. The CDR3 is 15 residues long. CDR3 loop: CASSLLDRGEDEQFF. CDR3 DNA sequence: TGTGCCAGCAGCCTACTCGACAGGGGTGAGGATGAGCAGTTCTTC.

The genes are TRBV4-1 and TRBJ2-7; D is perhaps TRBD2 (5 bases). Trimming took 0 bases from V and 1 from J, leaving 10 bases between them. Germline V gives CDR1 MGHRA, CDR2 YSYEKL. This CDR3 is 15 amino acids long. The CDR3 here is CASSQDRGKSYEQYF. DNA of the CDR3: TGCGCCAGCAGCCAAGATCGGGGAAAGTCCTACGAGCAGTACTTC.

V and J are TRBV5-1 and TRBJ1-2, with D uncertain. Germline V lookup: CDR1 SGHRS, CDR2 YFSETQ. The CDR3 length is 16 residues. V was pared by 2 bases and J by 4 bases, with 18 bases between. The CDR3: CASSFDSGSSSYGYTF. CDR3 bases: TGCGCCAGCAGCTTCGACTCCGGGTCCTCTAGCTATGGCTACACCTTC.

Written as DNA, the CDR3 is TGTGCCAGCTCACCCCGATCCGGACAGGGGGCCACTGAAGCTTTCTTT. Its protein product is CASSPRSGQGATEAFF. The chain carries TRBV18 and TRBJ1-1, with 11 bases fitting TRBD1. Per the germline V gene, CDR1 is KGHSH and CDR2 is LQKENI. With V trimmed by 3 bases and J by 4 bases, 7 bases remained unmatched. The CDR3 consists of 16 residues.

DNA of the CDR3: TGTGCCAGCGGGACAGGAAACTACGAGCAGTACTTC. Translating it yields CASGTGNYEQYF. This sequence joins TRBV6-1 and TRBJ2-7, with 8 bases matching TRBD1. J gave up 3 bases and V 8 bases, and 3 bases lay outside the gene matches. The CDR3 sequence is 12 residues long. Germline CDR1 reads MNHNS; CDR2 reads SASEGT.

The rearrangement links TRBV7-9 to TRBJ1-2; TRBD1 matches 11 bases. Germline V gene sequence: CDR1 SEHNR, CDR2 FQNEAQ (reference sequence). V gave up 5 bases and J gave up 8 bases; unmatched junction bases: 7. This CDR3 has 14 amino acids. The CDR3 here is CASSPPRTGGGYTF. The DNA of the CDR3 is TGTGCCAGCAGCCCCCCCCGGACAGGGGGCGGCTACACCTTC.

This clone has just a few counts. The gene calls are TRBV27 and TRBJ1-5, with D tentatively TRBD1 (6 bases). The CDR3 is 15 amino acids. The germline V and J ends were trimmed by 2 bases and 3 bases, with 11 bases remaining between them. Germline V lookup: CDR1 MNHEY, CDR2 SMNVEV (reference sequence). The CDR3 region has the DNA TGTGCCAGCAGTTTAACAGGGTTTCTCAATCAGCCCCAGCATTTT. It encodes CASSLTGFLNQPQHF.

This CDR3 reads CASSRQISNQPQHF. CDR3 nucleotides: TGTGCCAGTAGTAGACAGATTAGCAATCAGCCCCAGCATTTT. This chain connects TRBV19 to TRBJ1-5, with D possibly matching TRBD1 (5 bases). V shed 4 bases and J shed 0 bases, with 7 bases lying between them. CDR3 size: 14 residues. Germline V gene lookup returns CDR1 LNHDA and CDR2 SQIVND (reference sequence).

The rearrangement links TRBV15 to TRBJ1-3, with 12 bases identical to TRBD1. CDR1 and CDR2 (germline): LNHNV, YYDKDF (reference sequence). The junction had 12 bases not matched to a gene; V was cut back by 9 bases and J by 3 bases. This CDR3 is 17 amino acids long. The DNA of the CDR3 is TGTGCCACTACTACCCCGGGACAGGGGGCCGGTGGAAACACCATATATTTT. Protein sequence: CATTTPGQGAGGNTIYF.

The rearrangement uses TRBV6-6 and TRBJ2-2; no clear D. Germline lookup yields CDR1 MNHNY and CDR2 SVGAGI (reference sequence). V lost 6 bases and J lost 3, with 8 bases in between. The CDR3 extends over 13 amino acids. The CDR3 here is CASRASYTGELFF. For the CDR3, the DNA is TGTGCCAGCAGGGCCTCTTACACCGGGGAGCTGTTTTTT.

In this sample, this clone turned up a few times. The chain's CDR3 is CASSLNYYEQYF. The CDR3, as DNA: TGTGCCAGCAGTTTAAACTACTACGAGCAGTACTTC. The V and J genes are TRBV28 and TRBJ2-7; unclear D gene. The ends were cut back, 2 bases at V and 3 bases at J, with 5 bases in the middle. The CDR3 covers 12 residues. The germline V gene encodes CDR1 MDHEN and CDR2 SYDVKM.

This clone appeared a few times. The chain is built from TRBV5-4 and TRBJ2-7; 12 bases fit TRBD2. CDR1 is SGHNT and CDR2 is YYREEE in the germline V gene (reference sequence). Trimming took 4 bases from V and 6 from J; bases not matched to a gene: 11. CDR3 length: 16 amino acids. The CDR3: CASSPSMTSGRREQYF. CDR3 in DNA: TGTGCCAGCAGCCCCTCTATGACTAGCGGGAGACGCGAGCAGTACTTC.

V and J are TRBV9 and TRBJ1-3, with D unclear. There are 13 residues in the CDR3. V dropped 4 bases and J dropped 4 bases, with 9 bases sitting between them. Germline assignment: CDR1 SGDLS and CDR2 YYNGEE. The CDR3 DNA sequence: TGTGCCAGCAGCCCCTTCCCGGGAAACACCATATATTTT. It codes for CASSPFPGNTIYF. The variable domain in full, completed from reference TRBV9 and TRBJ1-3, reads DSGVTQTPKHLITATGQRVTLRCSPRSGDLSVYWYQQSLDQGLQFLIQYYNGEERAKGNILERFSAQQFPDLHSELNLSSLELGDSALYFCASSPFPGNTIYFGEGSWLTVV.

This sequence joins TRBV2 and TRBJ1-2; 7 nucleotides align to TRBD1. Germline CDR1 reads SNHLY; CDR2 reads FYNNEI. The CDR3 is 11 amino acids. Germline trimming cut 4 bases from V and 10 bases from J; bases unmatched to any gene: 3. The CDR3 DNA is TGTGCCAGCAGTGTACAGGGGATCTACACCTTC. Protein sequence: CASSVQGIYTF.

This sequence joins TRBV4-1 and TRBJ2-3, with D uncertain. The CDR3 has 13 residues. Trimming took 0 bases from V and 5 from J, leaving 6 bases between them. CDR1 and CDR2 from the germline V gene are MGHRA and YSYEKL. The CDR3 DNA reads as TGCGCCAGCAGCCAAGAGGTCAGAGATACGCAGTATTTT. The encoded protein is CASSQEVRDTQYF.

This chain links TRBV13 with TRBJ2-7; no clear D. The V end was cut by 6 bases, the J end by 4 bases, with 10 bases between. CDR1 and CDR2 (germline): PRHDT, FYEKMQ (reference sequence). This CDR3 region has 12 residues. CDR3: CASSSVPYEQYF. Written as DNA, the CDR3 is TGTGCCAGCAGTTCAGTCCCATACGAGCAGTACTTC.

This clone showed up just a few times. The chain has TRBV19 and TRBJ1-3, with 7 positions matching TRBD1. CDR3 size: 16 residues. The junction had 9 bases not matched to a gene; V was cut back by 3 bases and J by 4 bases. Germline values: CDR1 LNHDA, CDR2 SQIVND (reference sequence). For the CDR3, the DNA is TGTGCCAGTAGTATTGCGGGACAGAGGGTCGGAAACACCATATATTTT. It is translated as CASSIAGQRVGNTIYF. Together with reference TRBV19 and TRBJ1-3, the CDR3 gives the full variable domain: DGGITQSPKYLFRKEGQNVTLSCEQNLNHDAMYWYRQDPGQGLRLIYYSQIVNDFQKGDIAEGYSVSREKKESFPLTVTSAQKNPTAFYLCASSIAGQRVGNTIYFGEGSWLTVV.

The genes are TRBV30 and TRBJ1-3; D not resolved. The germline V gene encodes CDR1 GTSNPN and CDR2 SVGIG (reference sequence). Between the trimmed V and J ends, which lost 2 bases and 4 bases, there was a span of 6 bases. The CDR3 runs 12 residues. CDR3 residues: CAWSPTGNTIYF. The CDR3 coding sequence is TGTGCCTGGAGTCCCACAGGAAACACCATATATTTT.